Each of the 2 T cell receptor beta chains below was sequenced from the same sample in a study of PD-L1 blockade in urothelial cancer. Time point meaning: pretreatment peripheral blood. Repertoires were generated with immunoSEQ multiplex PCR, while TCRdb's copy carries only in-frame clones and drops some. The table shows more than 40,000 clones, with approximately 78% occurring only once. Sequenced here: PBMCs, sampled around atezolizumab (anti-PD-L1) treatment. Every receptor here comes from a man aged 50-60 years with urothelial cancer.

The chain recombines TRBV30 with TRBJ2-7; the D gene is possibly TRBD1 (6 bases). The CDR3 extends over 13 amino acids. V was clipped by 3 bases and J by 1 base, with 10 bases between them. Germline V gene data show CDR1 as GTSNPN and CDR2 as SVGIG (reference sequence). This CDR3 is CAWSQGWSYEQYF. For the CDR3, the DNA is TGTGCCTGGAGCCAGGGGTGGTCCTACGAGCAGTACTTC.

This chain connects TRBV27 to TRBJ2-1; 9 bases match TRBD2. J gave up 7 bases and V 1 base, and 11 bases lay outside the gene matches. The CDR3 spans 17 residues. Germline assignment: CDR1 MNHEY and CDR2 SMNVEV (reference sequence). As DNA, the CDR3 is TGTGCCAGCAGTTTATACCCTCTAGCGGGAAAGCAGAATGAGCAGTTCTTC. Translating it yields CASSLYPLAGKQNEQFF.